The 9 T cell receptor beta chains below were found in one sample sequenced in a study of cytomegalovirus exposure and HLA in healthy donors. Primers included in the PCR were 60 Vbeta and 13 Jbeta primers. The assay was immunoSEQ multiplex PCR, and TCRdb's table has in-frame clones only and misses some. The data show about 190,000 clones, more than 75% seen once. Sequencing was carried out using PBMCs. The receptors were sampled from a man aged 25 to 40 in good health and CMV-seronegative.

Comment on this clone: Within the sample, other DNA sequences also encode this same CDR3. The chain has TRBV19 and TRBJ1-1, with TRBD1 as a possible D gene (5 bases). The CDR3 spans 13 residues. V dropped 7 bases and J dropped 2 bases, with 11 bases sitting between them. CDR1 is LNHDA, CDR2 SQIVND, per germline (reference sequence). CDR3 nucleotides: TGTGCCAGTACGACGGGGGGTAACACTGAAGCTTTCTTT. Translated: CASTTGGNTEAFF.

This clone appeared a single time. The chain recombines TRBV7-2 with TRBJ1-2, with 12 bases that match TRBD1. The germline CDR1 and CDR2 sequences are SGHTA and FQGNSA. CDR3 length equals 16 residues. The J segment lost 4 bases and the V segment lost 3 bases, leaving 6 bases of the junction unmatched. For the CDR3, the DNA is TGTGCCAGCAGCTTGGGGGACAGGGGGCGAGTCTATGGCTACACCTTC. This sequence encodes CASSLGDRGRVYGYTF.

This sequence joins TRBV4-1 and TRBJ1-4, with D possibly TRBD1 on 5 matching bases. V lost 1 base, J lost 8 bases, and 14 bases lay in between. CDR3 length: 15 residues. Per germline, CDR1 MGHRA and CDR2 YSYEKL. CDR3 in DNA: TGCGCCAGCAGCCAAGGTGGGGCAGAGCGAGAAAAACTGTTTTTT. Encoded protein: CASSQGGAEREKLFF.

The rearrangement uses TRBV5-4 and TRBJ2-1; 10 nucleotides agree with TRBD1. This CDR3 has 16 residues. With 3 bases clipped from V and 6 bases from J, the junction kept 9 bases outside the gene matches. The germline V gene has CDR1 SGHNT and CDR2 YYREEE (reference sequence). The CDR3 region is CASSSRGQGSVNEQFF. The CDR3, as DNA: TGTGCCAGCAGCTCAAGGGGACAGGGGTCTGTCAATGAGCAGTTCTTC.

The rearrangement links TRBV28 to TRBJ2-5, with 7 bases fitting TRBD1. Per the germline V gene, CDR1 is MDHEN and CDR2 is SYDVKM. V gave up 3 bases and J gave up 2 bases; unmatched junction bases: 3. CDR3 length: 14 residues. The CDR3 here is CASSLTGLQETQYF. In DNA form, the CDR3 reads TGTGCCAGCAGTTTGACAGGGCTACAAGAGACCCAGTACTTC. Using reference TRBV28 and TRBJ2-5 for the parts outside the CDR3, the full variable domain is DVKVTQSSRYLVKRTGEKVFLECVQDMDHENMFWYRQDPGLGLRLIYFSYDVKMKEKGDIPEGYSVSREKKERFSLILESASTNQTSMYLCASSLTGLQETQYFGPGTRLLVL.

This chain links TRBV15 with TRBJ2-7; maybe TRBD2 (6 bases). The CDR3 covers 14 residues. CDR1 LNHNV and CDR2 YYDKDF come from the germline V gene (reference sequence). The ends were cut back, 5 bases at V and 3 bases at J, with 14 bases in the middle. CDR3 nucleotides: TGTGCCACCAGCTTAGCGGCCCCCGACTACGAGCAGTACTTC. Protein: CATSLAAPDYEQYF.

V and J are TRBV19 and TRBJ1-1, with D perhaps matching TRBD1 (5 bases). The CDR3 length is 12 residues. Germline values: CDR1 LNHDA, CDR2 SQIVND (reference sequence). Trimming cost V 6 bases and J 5 bases, with 10 bases left between them. CDR3 region: CASRPQGTEAFF. DNA of the CDR3: TGTGCCAGTAGACCCCAGGGAACTGAAGCTTTCTTT.

This chain uses TRBV12-5 with TRBJ2-1; perhaps TRBD2 as D (5 bases). The CDR3 covers 14 residues. The V gene lost 1 base and the J gene lost 8 bases, with 12 bases spanning the gap. Germline loops: CDR1 LGHNT, CDR2 FRNRAP. The CDR3: CASGLGRGLDEQFF. DNA for the CDR3: TGTGCTAGTGGTTTGGGTCGAGGGCTGGATGAGCAGTTCTTC.

The chain carries TRBV2 and TRBJ2-3, with D tentatively TRBD1 (6 bases). CDR3 length: 14 amino acids. Germline V lookup: CDR1 SNHLY, CDR2 FYNNEI. V was cut by 8 bases and J by 6 bases, with 18 bases left in between. This chain's CDR3 is CASADRTFIDTQYF. In nucleotides, the CDR3 is TGTGCCAGCGCAGACAGGACATTTATTGATACGCAGTATTTT.